Each of the 2 T cell receptor beta chains below was sequenced from the same sample in a study of CD8+ T cells in alopecia areata. Sequencing used cDNA as its template, made by extracting RNA and reverse transcribing it. Repertoires were generated with immunoSEQ multiplex PCR, while TCRdb's copy carries only in-frame clones and drops some. This table has 200,000 to 250,000 clones, roughly two thirds appearing once. This sample comprised CD4+ T cells sorted from blood, obtained at week 0. The receptor set was obtained from a human donor with alopecia areata.

The V gene is TRBV7-3, the J gene TRBJ2-3; D is possibly TRBD2 (5 bases). V lost 4 bases and J lost 4, with 12 bases in between. There are 14 residues in the CDR3. Germline CDR1 reads SGHTA; CDR2 reads FQGTGA. DNA of the CDR3: TGTGCCAGCAGCTCAGCCCGGGGATCAGATACGCAGTATTTT. Residues: CASSSARGSDTQYF.

The chain uses TRBV7-3 and TRBJ2-1, with 12 bases matching TRBD2. Germline V gene lookup returns CDR1 SGHTA and CDR2 FQGTGA. The ends lost 3 bases at V and 7 bases at J; junction bases unmatched: 13. The CDR3 consists of 18 residues. DNA of the CDR3: TGTGCCAGCAGCTTGCTCGCCGGGACTAGCGGGTCGGGGAATGAGCAGTTCTTC. Its translation: CASSLLAGTSGSGNEQFF.